Below, 10 T cell receptor beta chains from the same sample are listed, as sequenced in a study of human T cells and chemical hapten exposure. TCRdb reprocessed the RACE reads with MiXCR, giving one entry per CDR3 protein. The sample has some 200,000 distinct CDR3 sequences, about a fifth seen once. Time point defined: patch test 1, 2 weeks after DPC sensitization. Treatment here: therapeutic diphenylcyclopropenone sensitization with weekly scalp DPC. The sample here was whole blood, taken in connection with sensitization to the hapten diphenylcyclopropenone (DPC). These receptors were taken from a woman between 50 and 59 years old with alopecia areata. Some clones in this sample may be carry-over from other donors' samples.

This clonotype was detected only a few times. This chain connects TRBV7-2 to TRBJ1-2, with D maybe TRBD1 (6 bases). Germline assignment: CDR1 SGHTA and CDR2 FQGNSA. Trimming shortened V by 1 base and J by 3 bases, and 12 bases separated the two germline ends. CDR3 size: 15 residues. CDR3 sequence reads: CASSLDGGPDYGYTF. For the CDR3, the DNA is TGTGCCAGCAGCTTAGACGGGGGGCCGGACTATGGCTACACCTTC.

This chain joins TRBV4-1 and TRBJ2-7, with D hard to call. Deletions cut 1 base from V and 0 bases from J, with 10 bases between. CDR1 MGHRA and CDR2 YSYEKL come from the germline V gene. The CDR3 contains 15 residues. CDR3 sequence: CASSQGPLSSYEQYF. The DNA for the CDR3 is TGCGCCAGCAGCCAAGGTCCCCTGAGCTCCTACGAGCAGTACTTC.

The rearrangement links TRBV5-1 to TRBJ2-3, with D possibly matching TRBD2 (6 bases). CDR3 length: 18 residues. Germline-derived CDR1 and CDR2 are SGHRS and YFSETQ. Between the trimmed V and J ends, which lost 0 bases and 0 bases, there was a span of 17 bases. The CDR3 spells CASSLAPEGLTSTDTQYF. CDR3 nucleotide sequence: TGCGCCAGCAGCTTGGCCCCTGAGGGACTTACTAGCACAGATACGCAGTATTTT.

In this sample, this clonotype turned up a few times. This chain uses TRBV4-1 with TRBJ2-7; D call uncertain. V was trimmed by 0 bases and J by 2 bases, leaving 20 bases between them. The germline V gene encodes CDR1 MGHRA and CDR2 YSYEKL. The CDR3 has 18 residues. The CDR3 sequence is CASSQDPPSYLIPYEQYF. CDR3 DNA: TGCGCCAGCAGCCAAGATCCGCCGTCCTACTTGATACCCTACGAGCAGTACTTC.

Only a few counts were recorded for this clonotype. This sequence joins TRBV4-1 and TRBJ2-1; 10 bases line up with TRBD1. V lost 4 bases to trimming and J lost 6 bases; unmatched junction nucleotides: 6. This CDR3 contains 15 residues. Per the germline V gene, CDR1 is MGHRA and CDR2 is YSYEKL. In DNA, the CDR3 is TGCGCCAGCAGCCCCGGGACAGGGGTAGGCAATGAGCAGTTCTTC. Translated, it gives CASSPGTGVGNEQFF.

The CDR3 sequence is CASSFSSWTSTDTQYF. CDR3 bases: TGTGCCAGCAGCTTTTCGAGTTGGACTAGCACAGATACGCAGTATTTT. This chain links TRBV7-9 with TRBJ2-3; a weak D match, TRBD2 (5 bases). This CDR3 is built from 16 residues. Germline CDR1 SEHNR, CDR2 FQNEAQ (reference sequence). Trimming removed 3 bases at V and 0 bases at J, with 13 bases between.

This clonotype was picked up many times. The chain combines TRBV6-2 or TRBV6-3 with TRBJ2-7, with D possibly being TRBD1 or TRBD2 (5 bases each). V gave up 0 bases and J gave up 0 bases, with 6 bases separating them. Germline loops: CDR1 MNHEY, CDR2 SVGEGT. CDR3 length: 14 amino acids. The CDR3 sequence is CASSYSGTSYEQYF. CDR3 sequence (DNA): TGTGCCAGCAGTTACTCAGGGACCTCCTACGAGCAGTACTTC.

This chain joins TRBV20-1 and TRBJ1-1, with TRBD1 matching 8 bases. J lost 4 bases, V lost 6 bases, and 13 bases had no gene match. There are 15 residues in the CDR3. Germline V lookup: CDR1 DFQATT, CDR2 SNEGSKA (reference sequence). This chain's CDR3 is CSAPGGAKLGTEAFF. The CDR3 region has the DNA TGCAGTGCCCCAGGGGGCGCCAAATTGGGCACTGAAGCTTTCTTT.

The V gene is TRBV7-3, the J gene TRBJ2-7; 8 bases match TRBD1. The CDR3 has 16 residues. Looked up from germline, CDR1 is SGHTA and CDR2 is FQGTGA. Trimming cost V 0 bases and J 3 bases; bases outside gene matches: 7. The CDR3 is CASSLTAPGGVYEQYF. As DNA, the CDR3 is TGTGCCAGCAGCTTAACTGCCCCAGGGGGCGTCTACGAGCAGTACTTC.

On this clonotype itself: This CDR3 is missing its conserved last phenylalanine or tryptophan, likely due to a read error. The chain recombines TRBV29-1 with TRBJ2-7, with D possibly TRBD2 on 5 matching bases. V was clipped by 4 bases and J by 2 bases, with 15 bases between them. The CDR3 has 14 residues. Germline CDR1 reads SQVTM; CDR2 reads ANQGSEA. The CDR3 region is CSVGRRSGTYEQYS. CDR3 DNA sequence: TGCAGCGTTGGGCGACGAAGCGGTACCTACGAGCAGTACTCC.